Shown below are 6 T cell receptor beta chains from a single sample sequenced in a study of cytomegalovirus exposure and HLA in healthy donors. Profiling relied on immunoSEQ multiplex PCR, and the TCRdb table lists in-frame clones only, not all of them. There are fewer than 200,000 clones in the sample; about 83% occur only once, and approximately 1.5% lies in the top ten. The sequencing input was PBMCs. The receptors originated from a woman in her thirties in good health and CMV-seronegative.

The gene calls are TRBV5-1 and TRBJ2-7; D call uncertain. The CDR3 runs 14 residues. Trimming left V 1 base short and J 4 bases short, with 12 bases between. The V gene's germline CDR1 is SGHRS and CDR2 YFSETQ. CDR3 residues: CASSLTQATYEQYF. The CDR3 DNA follows: TGCGCCAGCAGCTTGACCCAGGCAACATACGAGCAGTACTTC.

V is TRBV19 and J is TRBJ1-1; 10 bases agree with TRBD1. CDR3 length: 17 residues. CDR1 and CDR2 from the germline V gene are LNHDA and SQIVND (reference sequence). The trim removed 0 bases at V and 4 bases at J, leaving 8 bases unmatched. The CDR3 sequence: CASSIDRDRGTGTEAFF. The CDR3 DNA is TGTGCCAGTAGTATAGACCGGGACAGGGGAACGGGCACTGAAGCTTTCTTT.

CDR3 coding DNA: TGTGCCAGCAGTTACGTAACGTTGACAGGCGAGCAGTTCTTC. Encoded protein: CASSYVTLTGEQFF. J is TRBJ2-1 and V is TRBV2, with TRBD1 as a possible D gene (6 bases). Looked up from germline, CDR1 is SNHLY and CDR2 is FYNNEI. Trimming removed 5 bases from V and 10 bases from J, with 18 bases in between. CDR3 size: 14 residues. The whole variable domain, filled in from reference TRBV2 and TRBJ2-1, reads EPEVTQTPSHQVTQMGQEVILRCVPISNHLYFYWYRQILGQKVEFLVSFYNNEISEKSEIFDDQFSVERPDGSNFTLKIRSTKLEDSAMYFCASSYVTLTGEQFFGPGTRLTVL.

This clone has more than one count but fewer than ten. CDR3 amino acids: CASNTFNTEAFF. The CDR3 DNA reads as TGTGCCAGCAATACTTTCAACACTGAAGCTTTCTTT. The V gene is TRBV25-1, the J gene TRBJ1-1; no definite D call. The CDR3 runs to 12 residues. The germline V and J ends were trimmed by 7 bases and 2 bases, with 8 bases remaining between them. Germline lookup yields CDR1 MGHDK and CDR2 SYGVNS.

This clone has only a few counts. The gene calls are TRBV11-3 and TRBJ2-1, with TRBD1 identical over 8 bases. The length of the CDR3 is 14 residues. Germline CDR1 reads SGHNT; CDR2 reads YENEEA. Trimming took 5 bases from V and 8 from J; bases not matched to a gene: 8. As DNA, the CDR3 is TGTGCCAGCAGCCTCGGACAGGGAATGGATGAGCAGTTCTTC. Its protein is CASSLGQGMDEQFF.

The chain carries TRBV7-2 and TRBJ2-7; 11 bases agree with TRBD2. The CDR3 length is 15 residues. Germline V gives CDR1 SGHTA, CDR2 FQGNSA. J was trimmed by 0 bases and V by 3 bases; bases with no gene match: 1. In DNA, the CDR3 is TGTGCCAGCAGCTTGACTAGCGGGGTCTCCTACGAGCAGTACTTC. Protein product: CASSLTSGVSYEQYF. The variable domain in full, completed from reference TRBV7-2 and TRBJ2-7, reads GAGVSQSPSNKVTEKGKDVELRCDPISGHTALYWYRQSLGQGLEFLIYFQGNSAPDKSGLPSDRFSAERTGGSVSTLTIQRTQQEDSAVYLCASSLTSGVSYEQYFGPGTRLTVT.